A selection of T cell receptor beta chains follows, all from one sample in a study of cytomegalovirus exposure and HLA in healthy donors. TCRdb keeps only in-frame clones here, not all; method: immunoSEQ multiplex PCR. The data contain over 200,000 clones, approximately 82% of them seen just once; the ten biggest clones take up 0.55% to 0.7%. The source material was PBMCs. The receptor source for this set is a woman aged 40 to 55 in good health and CMV-seronegative. Both conserved end residues are part of each CDR3. The D gene is left open where the match is weak. Size tells how often a clone was seen (once, few, many) or the class of an expanded clone, and some rows leave it out.

d_gene,j_gene,v_gene,abundance,CDR3aa,CDR3nt
TRBD2,TRBJ2-1,TRBV28,-,CASSLLAGIYNEQFF,TGTGCCAGCAGCCTCCTAGCGGGGATCTACAATGAGCAGTTCTTC
-,TRBJ2-7,TRBV5-1,once,CASSSIRQASNEQYF,TGCGCCAGCAGCTCGATAAGACAGGCCTCCAACGAGCAGTACTTC
TRBD1,TRBJ2-3,TRBV19,-,CATGTGPDTQYF,TGTGCCACAGGGACAGGGCCAGATACGCAGTATTTT
TRBD1,TRBJ1-5,TRBV30,-,CAWRGTGGFQPQHF,TGTGCCTGGAGAGGGACAGGGGGATTCCAGCCCCAGCATTTT
-,TRBJ2-5,TRBV7-9,-,CASSSLGGGVGETQYF,TGTGCCAGCAGCTCTTTAGGGGGGGGCGTAGGAGAGACCCAGTACTTC
-,TRBJ2-2,TRBV7-2,-,CASSHDRNTGELFF,TGTGCCAGCAGCCATGACAGAAACACCGGGGAGCTGTTTTTT
TRBD1,TRBJ1-1,TRBV5-1,-,CASSLRTGGQLEAFF,TGCGCCAGCAGCCTAAGGACAGGGGGGCAACTTGAAGCTTTCTTT
-,TRBJ1-5,TRBV5-1,-,CASSPGTMVEPQHF,TGCGCCAGCAGCCCTGGCACGATGGTGGAGCCCCAGCATTTT
-,TRBJ1-1,TRBV6-5,-,CASTLSWGGTEAFF,TGTGCCAGCACTTTATCTTGGGGGGGCACTGAAGCTTTCTTT
TRBD2,TRBJ2-4,TRBV6-1,-,CASSGAHSGQNIQYF,TGTGCCAGCAGTGGGGCCCATAGCGGGCAAAACATTCAGTACTTC
-,TRBJ2-5,TRBV2,once,CASKYPSEGETQYF,TGTGCCAGCAAATATCCTAGCGAAGGAGAGACCCAGTACTTC
-,TRBJ1-5,TRBV27,-,CASSLRGGFNQPQHF,TGTGCCAGCAGTTTAAGAGGGGGTTTCAATCAGCCCCAGCATTTT
TRBD2,TRBJ2-3,TRBV4-2,-,CASSYQGPSGGNTDTQYF,TGTGCCAGCAGTTATCAGGGGCCTAGCGGGGGGAACACAGATACGCAGTATTTT
-,TRBJ2-7,TRBV11-2,once,CASSHNRVSYEQYF,TGTGCCAGCAGTCACAACAGGGTATCCTACGAGCAGTACTTC
-,TRBJ2-2,TRBV7-6,-,CASSGVITGELFF,TGTGCCAGCAGCGGAGTTATCACCGGGGAGCTGTTTTTT